The clone carrying this T cell receptor (beta chain) was detected only once. The CDR3 is 19 residues long. Germline CDR1 is SGHRS and CDR2 is YFSETQ. V dropped 2 bases and J dropped 0; count of bases not matched to a gene: 9. The data belong to a study of blood T cell repertoires in COVID-19. Whole-study context: Material from acute and convalescent COVID-19 was sourced from the United States, Italy and Spain. In each case, the material was cDNA or gDNA derived from T cells, B-cell-depleted T cells, or PBMCs.

Per the original data handling: Estimates of nucleated cell counts were drawn from the amplification of reference gene primers. Assay: immunoSEQ multiplex PCR; the TCRdb copy retains only in-frame clones and omits some. V and J calls and clone size follow that table, whereas D and trimming were derived from the DNA. The table has approximately 170,000 clones, 86% seen once; the top ten hold approximately 11%. The rearrangement links TRBV5-1 to TRBJ1-3; 12 bases are a match to TRBD1. This sequence was found in a woman in her sixties or seventies with COVID-19, enrolled during active disease. The sequenced sample was peripheral blood. CDR3 amino acids: CASSFSGQGASSSGNTIYF. In nucleotides, the CDR3 is TGCGCCAGCAGCTTCTCGGGACAGGGGGCTTCGTCCTCTGGAAACACCATATATTTT.